Below are 4 T cell receptor beta chains sequenced from a single sample in a study of control samples from healthy donors and cancer patients. Measured with immunoSEQ multiplex PCR; TCRdb has only the in-frame clones, and not every one. The repertoire holds about 160,000 clones, roughly 94% seen once, with approximately 15% in the top ten. Source material: PBMCs. Receptor source: a man in his fifties or sixties with colorectal cancer.

The V and J genes are TRBV11-2 and TRBJ2-7; possibly TRBD2 for D (5 bases). This CDR3 region has 15 residues. Germline CDR1 reads SGHAT; CDR2 reads FQNNGV. V lost 1 base and J 2 bases, leaving 12 bases between the germline ends. The CDR3 is CASSLGGSYAYEQYF. The CDR3 DNA follows: TGTGCCAGCAGCTTAGGCGGGTCTTATGCCTACGAGCAGTACTTC.

This clone has just a few counts. J is TRBJ1-1 and V is TRBV9, with D possibly being TRBD1 (5 bases). Germline CDR1 SGDLS, CDR2 YYNGEE. Trimming stripped 0 bases from V and 4 bases from J, with 10 bases between. The CDR3 consists of 14 residues. The CDR3 nucleotides read TGTGCCAGCAGCGTAGGATCAGGGAGCACTGAAGCTTTCTTT. Its translation is CASSVGSGSTEAFF.

J is TRBJ1-1 and V is TRBV5-1; D may be TRBD1 (6 bases). The germline V gene encodes CDR1 SGHRS and CDR2 YFSETQ. The CDR3 has 14 residues. V was trimmed by 3 bases and J by 5 bases, leaving 14 bases between them. The CDR3 bases are TGCGCCAGCAGCTCGGGAGGGGGAGGGACTGAAGCTTTCTTT. Translating gives CASSSGGGGTEAFF.

The chain employs TRBV30 and TRBJ1-1, with a possible D match to TRBD1 (5 bases). This CDR3 region has 13 residues. V was pared by 7 bases and J by 2 bases, with 14 bases between. Germline V CDR1 and CDR2: GTSNPN, SVGIG (reference sequence). CDR3 nucleotides: TGTGCCTTCCGGGACCTAGCTAACACTGAAGCTTTCTTT. It codes for CAFRDLANTEAFF.